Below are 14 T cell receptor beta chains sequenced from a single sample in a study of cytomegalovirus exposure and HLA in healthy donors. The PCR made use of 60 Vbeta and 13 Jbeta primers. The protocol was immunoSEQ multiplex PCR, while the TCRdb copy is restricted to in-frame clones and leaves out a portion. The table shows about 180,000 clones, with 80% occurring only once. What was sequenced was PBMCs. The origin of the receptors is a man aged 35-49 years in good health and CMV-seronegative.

CDR3: CASSPRRGPEAFF. Here the CDR3 DNA reads TGTGCCAGCAGCCCCCGCAGGGGTCCTGAAGCTTTCTTT. The V and J genes are TRBV7-8 and TRBJ1-1, with D perhaps TRBD1 (6 bases). This CDR3 contains 13 residues. Trimming shortened V by 5 bases and J by 6 bases, and 13 bases separated the two germline ends. Germline CDR1 reads SGHVS; CDR2 reads FQNEAQ.

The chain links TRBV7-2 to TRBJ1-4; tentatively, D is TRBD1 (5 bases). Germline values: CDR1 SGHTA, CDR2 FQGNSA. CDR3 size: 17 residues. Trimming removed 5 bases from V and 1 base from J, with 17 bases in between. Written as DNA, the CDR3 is TGTGCCAGCAGCGAGTCGCTGTACAGGATAACTAATGAAAAACTGTTTTTT. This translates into CASSESLYRITNEKLFF. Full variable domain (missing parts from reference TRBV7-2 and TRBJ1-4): GAGVSQSPSNKVTEKGKDVELRCDPISGHTALYWYRQSLGQGLEFLIYFQGNSAPDKSGLPSDRFSAERTGGSVSTLTIQRTQQEDSAVYLCASSESLYRITNEKLFFGSGTQLSVL.

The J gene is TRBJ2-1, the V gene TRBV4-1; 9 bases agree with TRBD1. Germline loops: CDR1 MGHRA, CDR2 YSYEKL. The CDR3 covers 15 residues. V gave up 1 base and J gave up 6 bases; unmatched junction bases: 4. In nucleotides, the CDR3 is TGCGCCAGCAGCCAAGGGACAGGGGTTTTCAATGAGCAGTTCTTC. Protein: CASSQGTGVFNEQFF.

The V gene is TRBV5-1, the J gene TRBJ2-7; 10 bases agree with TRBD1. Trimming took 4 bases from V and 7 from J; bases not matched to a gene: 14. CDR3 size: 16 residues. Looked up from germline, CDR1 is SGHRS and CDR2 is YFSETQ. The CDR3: CASSPGDRGRSQEQYF. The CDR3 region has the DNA TGCGCCAGCAGCCCTGGAGACAGGGGGCGTTCGCAGGAGCAGTACTTC.

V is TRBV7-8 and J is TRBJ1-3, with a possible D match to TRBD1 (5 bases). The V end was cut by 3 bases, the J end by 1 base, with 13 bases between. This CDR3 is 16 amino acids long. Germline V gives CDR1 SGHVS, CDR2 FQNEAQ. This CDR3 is CASSLGLHRSGNTIYF. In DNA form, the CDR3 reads TGTGCCAGCAGCTTGGGGCTACATAGATCTGGAAACACCATATATTTT.

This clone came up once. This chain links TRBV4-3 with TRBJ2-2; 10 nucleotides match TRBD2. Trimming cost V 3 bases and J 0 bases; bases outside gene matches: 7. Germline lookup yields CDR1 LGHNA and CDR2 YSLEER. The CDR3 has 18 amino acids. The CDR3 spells CASSQESLAGANTGELFF. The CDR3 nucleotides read TGCGCCAGCAGCCAGGAGTCGCTAGCGGGAGCGAACACCGGGGAGCTGTTTTTT.

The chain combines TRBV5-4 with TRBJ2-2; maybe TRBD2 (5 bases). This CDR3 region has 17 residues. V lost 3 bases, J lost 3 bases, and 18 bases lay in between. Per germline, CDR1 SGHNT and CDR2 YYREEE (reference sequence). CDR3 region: CASSYLAGRGYTGELFF. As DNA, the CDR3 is TGTGCCAGCAGCTACCTCGCGGGTCGAGGGTACACCGGGGAGCTGTTTTTT.

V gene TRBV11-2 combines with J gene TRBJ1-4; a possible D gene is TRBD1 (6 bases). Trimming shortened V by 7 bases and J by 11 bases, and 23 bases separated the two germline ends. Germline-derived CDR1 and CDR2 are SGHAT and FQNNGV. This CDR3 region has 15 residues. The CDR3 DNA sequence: TGTGCCAGCACCCCATGGACAGCCCTTGAACGGAAACTGTTTTTT. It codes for CASTPWTALERKLFF.

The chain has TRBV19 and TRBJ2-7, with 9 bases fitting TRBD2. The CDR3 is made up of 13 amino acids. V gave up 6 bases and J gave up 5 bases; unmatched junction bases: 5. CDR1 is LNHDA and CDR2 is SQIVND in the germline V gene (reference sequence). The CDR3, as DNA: TGTGCCAGTAGGGCTAGCGGGATTAACGAGCAGTACTTC. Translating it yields CASRASGINEQYF. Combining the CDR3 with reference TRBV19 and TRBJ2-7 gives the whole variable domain DGGITQSPKYLFRKEGQNVTLSCEQNLNHDAMYWYRQDPGQGLRLIYYSQIVNDFQKGDIAEGYSVSREKKESFPLTVTSAQKNPTAFYLCASRASGINEQYFGPGTRLTVT.

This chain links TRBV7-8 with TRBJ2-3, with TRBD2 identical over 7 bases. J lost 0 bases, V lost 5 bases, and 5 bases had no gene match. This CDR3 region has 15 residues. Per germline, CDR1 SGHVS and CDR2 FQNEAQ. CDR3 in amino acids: CASSLGTTSTDTQYF. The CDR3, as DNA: TGTGCCAGCAGCCTAGGGACTACTAGCACAGATACGCAGTATTTT.

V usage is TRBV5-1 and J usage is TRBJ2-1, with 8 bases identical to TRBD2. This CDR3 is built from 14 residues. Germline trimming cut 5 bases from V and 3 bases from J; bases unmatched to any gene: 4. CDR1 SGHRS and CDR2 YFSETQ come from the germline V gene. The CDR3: CASRQAGVYNEQFF. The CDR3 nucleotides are TGCGCCAGCAGACAAGCGGGGGTCTACAATGAGCAGTTCTTC.

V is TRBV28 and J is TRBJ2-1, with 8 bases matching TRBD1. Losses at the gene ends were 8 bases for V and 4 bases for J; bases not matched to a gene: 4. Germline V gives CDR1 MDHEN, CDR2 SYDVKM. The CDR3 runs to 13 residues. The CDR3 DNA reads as TGTGCCAGCCGGACAGGGATATACAATGAGCAGTTCTTC. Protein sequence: CASRTGIYNEQFF. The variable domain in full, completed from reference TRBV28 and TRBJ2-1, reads DVKVTQSSRYLVKRTGEKVFLECVQDMDHENMFWYRQDPGLGLRLIYFSYDVKMKEKGDIPEGYSVSREKKERFSLILESASTNQTSMYLCASRTGIYNEQFFGPGTRLTVL.

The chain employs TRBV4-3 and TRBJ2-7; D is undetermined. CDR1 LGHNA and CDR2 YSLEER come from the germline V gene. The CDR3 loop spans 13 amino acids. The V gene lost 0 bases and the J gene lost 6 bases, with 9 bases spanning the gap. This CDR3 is CASSQDPTTEQYF. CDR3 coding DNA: TGCGCCAGCAGCCAAGATCCGACAACCGAGCAGTACTTC.

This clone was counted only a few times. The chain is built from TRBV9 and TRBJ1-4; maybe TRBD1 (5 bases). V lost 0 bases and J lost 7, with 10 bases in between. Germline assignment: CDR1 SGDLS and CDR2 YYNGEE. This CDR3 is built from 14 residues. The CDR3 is CASSVGRGGEKLFF. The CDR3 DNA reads TGTGCCAGCAGCGTAGGGAGGGGTGGTGAAAAACTGTTTTTT.